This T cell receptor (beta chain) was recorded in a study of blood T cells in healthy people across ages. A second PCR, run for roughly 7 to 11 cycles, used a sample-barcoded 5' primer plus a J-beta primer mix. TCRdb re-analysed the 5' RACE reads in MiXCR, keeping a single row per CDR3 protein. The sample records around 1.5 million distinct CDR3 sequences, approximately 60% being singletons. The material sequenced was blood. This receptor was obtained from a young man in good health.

The CDR3 region has the DNA TGTGCCAGCAGCGCCAACCCCAGGGACAGCTACGAGCAGTACTTC. Translated, it gives CASSANPRDSYEQYF. V usage is TRBV7-8 and J usage is TRBJ2-4; 7 bases are shared with TRBD1. Near its end, the DNA agrees better with TRBJ2-7, so the J call may be wrong. The CDR3 covers 15 residues. Per the germline V gene, CDR1 is SGHVS and CDR2 is FQNEAQ.